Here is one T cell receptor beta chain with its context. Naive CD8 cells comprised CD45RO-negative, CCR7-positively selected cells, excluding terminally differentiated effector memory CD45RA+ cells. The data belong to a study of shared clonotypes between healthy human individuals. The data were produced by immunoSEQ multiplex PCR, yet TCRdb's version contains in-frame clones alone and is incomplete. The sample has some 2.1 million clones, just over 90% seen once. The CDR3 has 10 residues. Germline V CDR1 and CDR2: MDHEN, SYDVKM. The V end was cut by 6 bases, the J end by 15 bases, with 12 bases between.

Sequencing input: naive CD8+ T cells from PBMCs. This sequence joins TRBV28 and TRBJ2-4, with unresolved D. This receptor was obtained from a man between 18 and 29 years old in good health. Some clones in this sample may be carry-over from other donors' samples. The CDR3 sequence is CASRGRSLYF. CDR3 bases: TGTGCCAGCAGGGGCAGATCTTTGTACTTC.